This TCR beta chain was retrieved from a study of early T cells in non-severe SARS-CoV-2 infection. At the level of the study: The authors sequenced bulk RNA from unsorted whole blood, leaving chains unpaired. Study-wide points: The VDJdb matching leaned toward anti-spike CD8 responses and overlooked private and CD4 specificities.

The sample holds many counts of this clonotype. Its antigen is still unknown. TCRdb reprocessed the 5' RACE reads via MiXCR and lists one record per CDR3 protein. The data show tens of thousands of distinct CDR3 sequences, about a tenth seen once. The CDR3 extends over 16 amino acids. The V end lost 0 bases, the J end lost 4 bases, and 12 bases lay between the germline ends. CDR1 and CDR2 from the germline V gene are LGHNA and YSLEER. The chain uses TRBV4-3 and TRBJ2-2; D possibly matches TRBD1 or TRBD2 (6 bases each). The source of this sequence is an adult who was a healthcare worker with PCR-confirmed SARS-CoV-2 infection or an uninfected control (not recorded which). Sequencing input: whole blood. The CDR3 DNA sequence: TGCGCCAGCAGCCAAGATCCCAGGGGAGGCACCGGGGAGCTGTTTTTT. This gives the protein CASSQDPRGGTGELFF.